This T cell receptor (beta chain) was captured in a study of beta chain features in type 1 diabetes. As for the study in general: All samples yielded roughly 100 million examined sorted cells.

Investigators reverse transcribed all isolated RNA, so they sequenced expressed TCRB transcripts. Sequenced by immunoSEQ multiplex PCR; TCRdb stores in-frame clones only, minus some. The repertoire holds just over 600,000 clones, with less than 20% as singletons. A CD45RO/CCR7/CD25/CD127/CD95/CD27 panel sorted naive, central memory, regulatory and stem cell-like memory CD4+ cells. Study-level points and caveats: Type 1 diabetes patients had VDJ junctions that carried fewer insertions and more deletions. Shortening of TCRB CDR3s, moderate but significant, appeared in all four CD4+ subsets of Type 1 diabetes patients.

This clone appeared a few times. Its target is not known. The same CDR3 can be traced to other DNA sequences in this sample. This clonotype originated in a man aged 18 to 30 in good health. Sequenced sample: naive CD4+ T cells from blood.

This chain's CDR3 is CASSLGSGANVLTF. Here the CDR3 DNA reads TGCGCCAGCAGCTTGGGGTCAGGGGCCAACGTCCTGACTTTC. The chain joins TRBV5-1 to TRBJ2-6; D ambiguous. This CDR3 has 14 residues. Trimming removed 0 bases at V and 4 bases at J, with 5 bases between. CDR1 is SGHRS and CDR2 is YFSETQ in the germline V gene.